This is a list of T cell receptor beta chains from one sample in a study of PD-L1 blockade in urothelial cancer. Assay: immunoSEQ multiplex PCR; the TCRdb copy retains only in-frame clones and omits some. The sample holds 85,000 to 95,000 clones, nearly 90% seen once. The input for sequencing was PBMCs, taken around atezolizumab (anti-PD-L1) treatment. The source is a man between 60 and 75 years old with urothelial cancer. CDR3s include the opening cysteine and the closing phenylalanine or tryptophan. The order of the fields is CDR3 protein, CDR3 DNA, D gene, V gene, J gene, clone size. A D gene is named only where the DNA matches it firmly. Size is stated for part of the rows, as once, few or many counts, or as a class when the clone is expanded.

CDR3: CASRETPTGSFDEQYF
DNA: TGTGCCAGCAGGGAAACCCCGACAGGGTCTTTTGACGAGCAGTACTTC
D: TRBD1
V: TRBV6-1
J: TRBJ2-7
size: .

CDR3: CASSGSDRGQETQYF
DNA: TGTGCCAGCAGTGGGTCCGACAGGGGCCAAGAGACCCAGTACTTC
D: TRBD1
V: TRBV6-6
J: TRBJ2-5
size: .

CDR3: CASSLATGGETQYF
DNA: TGTGCCAGCAGCTTAGCGACAGGGGGGGAGACCCAGTACTTC
D: TRBD1
V: TRBV13
J: TRBJ2-5
size: .

CDR3: CASSLFRRNTEAFF
DNA: TGTGCCAGCAGCTTATTCAGGCGGAACACTGAAGCTTTCTTT
D: .
V: TRBV11-2
J: TRBJ1-1
size: .

CDR3: CASSISGGQETQYF
DNA: TGTGCCAGCAGCATTAGCGGGGGGCAAGAGACCCAGTACTTC
D: TRBD2
V: TRBV9
J: TRBJ2-5
size: .

CDR3: CASSQDRGGTGVYGYTF
DNA: TGCGCCAGCAGCCAAGATCGGGGCGGGACAGGCGTCTATGGCTACACCTTC
D: TRBD1
V: TRBV4-1
J: TRBJ1-2
size: .

CDR3: CATSRQADYRETQYF
DNA: TGTGCCACCAGCAGACAAGCTGACTATCGGGAGACCCAGTACTTC
D: .
V: TRBV15
J: TRBJ2-5
size: .

CDR3: CASSFYWNTEAFF
DNA: TGTGCCAGCAGCTTTTACTGGAACACTGAAGCTTTCTTT
D: .
V: TRBV13
J: TRBJ1-1
size: few

CDR3: CASSTQTGGNTEAFF
DNA: TGTGCCAGTAGTACTCAGACAGGAGGGAACACTGAAGCTTTCTTT
D: .
V: TRBV19
J: TRBJ1-1
size: .

CDR3: CASRALGLAGDTDTQYF
DNA: TGTGCCAGCAGGGCCCTAGGACTAGCGGGAGATACAGATACGCAGTATTTT
D: TRBD2
V: TRBV2
J: TRBJ2-3
size: once

CDR3: CASSTFGTGRDEQFF
DNA: TGTGCCAGCAGCACCTTCGGGACAGGGCGGGATGAGCAGTTCTTC
D: TRBD1
V: TRBV7-3
J: TRBJ2-1
size: .

CDR3: CASSLAGAREETQYF
DNA: TGTGCCAGCAGTCTAGCGGGGGCAAGGGAAGAGACCCAGTACTTC
D: TRBD2
V: TRBV2
J: TRBJ2-5
size: .

CDR3: CASRMTGSNEKLFF
DNA: TGTGCCAGCCGGATGACAGGTTCGAATGAAAAACTGTTTTTT
D: .
V: TRBV5-4
J: TRBJ1-4
size: .